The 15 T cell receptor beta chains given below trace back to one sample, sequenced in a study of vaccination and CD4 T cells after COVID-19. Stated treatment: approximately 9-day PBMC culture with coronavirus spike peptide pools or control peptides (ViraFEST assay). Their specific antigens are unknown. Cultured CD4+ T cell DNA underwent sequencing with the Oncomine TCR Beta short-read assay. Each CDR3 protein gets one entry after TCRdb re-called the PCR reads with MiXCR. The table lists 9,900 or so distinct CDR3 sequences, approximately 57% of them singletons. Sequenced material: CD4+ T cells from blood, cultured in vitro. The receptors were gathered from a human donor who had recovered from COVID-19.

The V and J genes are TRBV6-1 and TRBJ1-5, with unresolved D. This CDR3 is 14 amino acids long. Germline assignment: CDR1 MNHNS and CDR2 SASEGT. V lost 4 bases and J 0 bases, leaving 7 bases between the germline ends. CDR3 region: CASSAYTSNQPQHF. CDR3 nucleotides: TGTGCCAGCAGTGCCTACACTAGCAATCAGCCCCAGCATTTT.

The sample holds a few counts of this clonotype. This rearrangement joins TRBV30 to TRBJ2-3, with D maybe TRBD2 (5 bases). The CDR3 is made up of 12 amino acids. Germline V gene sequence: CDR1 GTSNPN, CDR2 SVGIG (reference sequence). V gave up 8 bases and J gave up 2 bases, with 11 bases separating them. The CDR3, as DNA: TGTGCCGCTAGGGAGATCACAGATACGCAGTATTTT. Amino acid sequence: CAAREITDTQYF.

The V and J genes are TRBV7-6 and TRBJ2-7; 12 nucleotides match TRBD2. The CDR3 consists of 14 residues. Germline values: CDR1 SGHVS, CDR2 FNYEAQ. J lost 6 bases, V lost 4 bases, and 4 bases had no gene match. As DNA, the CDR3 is TGTGCCAGCAGCTCAAGACTAGCGGGAGTCGAGCAGTACTTC. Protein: CASSSRLAGVEQYF.

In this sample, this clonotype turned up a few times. This CDR3 is CASSLRDEGGEAFF. CDR3 coding DNA: TGTGCCAGCAGCTTAAGGGACGAGGGAGGTGAAGCTTTCTTT. The gene calls are TRBV7-6 and TRBJ1-1; tentative D call: TRBD1 (5 bases). V was shortened by 2 bases and J by 7 bases, with 14 bases between the two germline ends. CDR1 is SGHVS and CDR2 is FNYEAQ in the germline V gene. This CDR3 has 14 amino acids.

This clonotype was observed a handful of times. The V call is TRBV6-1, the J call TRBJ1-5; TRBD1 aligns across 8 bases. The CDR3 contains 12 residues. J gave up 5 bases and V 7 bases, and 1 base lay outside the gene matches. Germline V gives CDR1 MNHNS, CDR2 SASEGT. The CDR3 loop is CASTQGDQPQHF. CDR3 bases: TGTGCCAGCACACAGGGGGATCAGCCCCAGCATTTT.

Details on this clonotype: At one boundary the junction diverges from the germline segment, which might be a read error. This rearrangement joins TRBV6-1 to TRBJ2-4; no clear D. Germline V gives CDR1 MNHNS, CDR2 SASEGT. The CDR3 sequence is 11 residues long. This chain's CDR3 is CAGSQKNIQYF. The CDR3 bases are TGTGCCGGCAGTCAGAAAAACATTCAGTACTTC.

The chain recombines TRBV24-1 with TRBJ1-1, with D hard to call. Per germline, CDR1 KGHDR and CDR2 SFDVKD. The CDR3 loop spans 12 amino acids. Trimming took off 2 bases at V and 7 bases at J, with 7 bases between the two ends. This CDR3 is CATSDSGFEAFF. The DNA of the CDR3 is TGTGCCACCAGTGATTCAGGATTTGAAGCTTTCTTT.

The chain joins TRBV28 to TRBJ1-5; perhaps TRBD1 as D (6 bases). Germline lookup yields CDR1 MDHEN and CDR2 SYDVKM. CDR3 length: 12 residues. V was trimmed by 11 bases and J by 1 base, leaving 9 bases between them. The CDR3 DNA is TGTGCCGGAGGACAGAGCAATCAGCCCCAGCATTTT. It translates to CAGGQSNQPQHF.

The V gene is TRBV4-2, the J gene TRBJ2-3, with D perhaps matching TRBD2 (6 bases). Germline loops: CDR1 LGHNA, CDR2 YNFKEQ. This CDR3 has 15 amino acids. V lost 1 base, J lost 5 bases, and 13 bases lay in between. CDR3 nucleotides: TGTGCCAGCAGCCAAGTTCGCCTAGCGCAAGATACGCAGTATTTT. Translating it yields CASSQVRLAQDTQYF.

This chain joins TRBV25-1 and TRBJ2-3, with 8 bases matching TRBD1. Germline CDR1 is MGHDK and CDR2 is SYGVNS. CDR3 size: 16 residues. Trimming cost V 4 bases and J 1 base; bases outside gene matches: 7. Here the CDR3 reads CASSVVRGRGTDTQYF. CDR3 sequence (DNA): TGTGCCAGCAGTGTTGTCAGGGGGCGCGGCACAGATACGCAGTATTTT.

CDR3 amino acids: CATSRDAFSDTQYF. DNA of the CDR3: TGTGCCACCAGCAGAGACGCCTTCTCAGATACGCAGTATTTT. The genes are TRBV15 and TRBJ2-3; the D is unclear. The V end was cut by 0 bases, the J end by 4 bases, with 8 bases between. The length of the CDR3 is 14 residues. Germline CDR1 reads LNHNV; CDR2 reads YYDKDF (reference sequence). The full variable domain, rest sourced from reference TRBV15 and TRBJ2-3, is DAMVIQNPRYQVTQFGKPVTLSCSQTLNHNVMYWYQQKSSQAPKLLFHYYDKDFNNEADTPDNFQSRRPNTSFCFLDIRSPGLGDTAMYLCATSRDAFSDTQYFGPGTRLTVL.

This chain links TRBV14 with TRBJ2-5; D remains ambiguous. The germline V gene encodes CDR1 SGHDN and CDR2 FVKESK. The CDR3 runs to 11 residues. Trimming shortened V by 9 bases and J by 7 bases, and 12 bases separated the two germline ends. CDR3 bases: TGTGCCAGTCTAGATGGGGTGACCCAGTACTTC. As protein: CASLDGVTQYF.

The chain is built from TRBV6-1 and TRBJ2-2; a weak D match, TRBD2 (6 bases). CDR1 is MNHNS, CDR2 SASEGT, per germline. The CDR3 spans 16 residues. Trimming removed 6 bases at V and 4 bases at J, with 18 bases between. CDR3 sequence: CASRRYRDSGTGELFF. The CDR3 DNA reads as TGTGCCAGCAGAAGATACCGGGACTCTGGCACCGGGGAGCTGTTTTTT.

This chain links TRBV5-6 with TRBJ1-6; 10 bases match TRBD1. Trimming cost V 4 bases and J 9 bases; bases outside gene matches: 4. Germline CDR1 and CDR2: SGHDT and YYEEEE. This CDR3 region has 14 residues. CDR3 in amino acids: CASSRRDRGSPLHF. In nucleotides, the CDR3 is TGTGCCAGCAGCCGTCGGGACAGGGGTTCACCCCTCCACTTT.

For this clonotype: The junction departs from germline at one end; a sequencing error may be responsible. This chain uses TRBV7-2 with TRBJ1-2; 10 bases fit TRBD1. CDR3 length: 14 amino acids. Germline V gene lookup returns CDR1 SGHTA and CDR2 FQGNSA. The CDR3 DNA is TGTGCCAGCAGCTTTGGACAGGGGGACTACGGCTACACCTTC. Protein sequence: CASSFGQGDYGYTF. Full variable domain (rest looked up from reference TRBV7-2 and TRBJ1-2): GAGVSQSPSNKVTEKGKDVELRCDPISGHTALYWYRQSLGQGLEFLIYFQGNSAPDKSGLPSDRFSAERTGGSVSTLTIQRTQQEDSAVYLCASSFGQGDYGYTFGSGTRLTVV.